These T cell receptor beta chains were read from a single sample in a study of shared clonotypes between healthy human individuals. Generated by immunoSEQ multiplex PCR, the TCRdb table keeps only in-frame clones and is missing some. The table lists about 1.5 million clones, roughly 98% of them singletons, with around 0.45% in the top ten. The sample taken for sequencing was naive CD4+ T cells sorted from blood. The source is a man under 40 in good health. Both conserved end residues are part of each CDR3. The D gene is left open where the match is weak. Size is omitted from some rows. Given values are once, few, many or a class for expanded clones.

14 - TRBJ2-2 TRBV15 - CATSTGLYTGELFF TGTGCCACCTCTACGGGACTCTACACCGGGGAGCTGTTTTTT
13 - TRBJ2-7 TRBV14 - CASSQDRGAEQYF TGTGCCAGCAGCCAAGATAGGGGGGCCGAGCAGTACTTC
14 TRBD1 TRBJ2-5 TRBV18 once CASSPHRGQETQYF TGTGCCAGCTCACCACACAGGGGCCAAGAGACCCAGTACTTC
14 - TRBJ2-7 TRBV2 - CASGKRTVNYEQYF TGTGCCAGTGGCAAAAGGACCGTGAACTACGAGCAGTACTTC
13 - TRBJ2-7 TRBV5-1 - CASSGVGVYEQYF TGCGCCAGCAGCGGGGTGGGAGTCTACGAGCAGTACTTC
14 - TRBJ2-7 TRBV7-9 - CASSTQWGPHEQYF TGTGCCAGCAGCACCCAGTGGGGTCCCCACGAGCAGTACTTC
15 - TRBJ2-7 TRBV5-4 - CASSHRGGPSYEQYF TGTGCCAGCAGCCACCGTGGGGGTCCCTCCTACGAGCAGTACTTC
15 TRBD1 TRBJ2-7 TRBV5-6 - CASSDRDRRATEQYF TGTGCCAGCAGCGACCGGGACAGGCGAGCTACGGAGCAGTACTTC
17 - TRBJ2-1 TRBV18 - CASSHSTAARGSNEQFF TGTGCCAGCTCACATTCCACGGCGGCCCGCGGATCCAATGAGCAGTTCTTC
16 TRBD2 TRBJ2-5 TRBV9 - CASSVTSGSSRETQYF TGTGCCAGCAGCGTGACTAGCGGGAGCTCTAGGGAGACCCAGTACTTC
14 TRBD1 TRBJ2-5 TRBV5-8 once CASSLWTGLETQYF TGTGCCAGCAGCTTGTGGACAGGGTTGGAGACCCAGTACTTC
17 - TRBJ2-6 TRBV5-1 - CASSLFAGVAGANVLTF TGCGCCAGCAGCTTGTTTGCAGGGGTAGCTGGGGCCAACGTCCTGACTTTC
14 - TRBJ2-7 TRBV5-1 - CASSLVPRYYEQYF TGCGCCAGCAGCTTGGTACCACGTTACTACGAGCAGTACTTC
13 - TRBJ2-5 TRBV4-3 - CASSQDRSGTQYF TGCGCCAGCAGCCAAGATCGCTCTGGGACCCAGTACTTC
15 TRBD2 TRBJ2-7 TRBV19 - CATSVGGLAAYEQYF TGTGCCACCTCAGTGGGGGGACTAGCGGCCTACGAGCAGTACTTC
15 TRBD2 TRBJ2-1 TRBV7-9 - CASRVAGGPYNEQFF TGTGCCAGCAGAGTAGCGGGAGGGCCTTACAATGAGCAGTTCTTC
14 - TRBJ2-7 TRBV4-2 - CASSQGDNSYEQYF TGTGCCAGCAGCCAAGGGGACAACTCCTACGAGCAGTACTTC
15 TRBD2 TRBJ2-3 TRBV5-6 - CASSLFSGGTDTQYF TGTGCCAGCAGCTTGTTTAGCGGGGGCACAGATACGCAGTATTTT
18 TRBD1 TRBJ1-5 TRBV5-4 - CASSISPGTGGSNQPQHF TGTGCCAGCAGCATATCGCCCGGGACAGGGGGATCTAATCAGCCCCAGCATTTT
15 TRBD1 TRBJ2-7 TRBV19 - CASRKKTGIGDEQYF TGTGCCAGTAGGAAGAAGACAGGGATCGGCGACGAGCAGTACTTC
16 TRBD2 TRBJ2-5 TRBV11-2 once CASSLPRLAVKETQYF TGTGCCAGCAGCTTACCCCGACTAGCGGTTAAAGAGACCCAGTACTTC
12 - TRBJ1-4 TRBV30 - CAWMVSNEKLFF TGTGCCTGGATGGTTTCTAATGAAAAACTGTTTTTT
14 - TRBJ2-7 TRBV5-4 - CASSSETFSYEQYF TGTGCCAGCAGCTCGGAGACATTCTCCTACGAGCAGTACTTC
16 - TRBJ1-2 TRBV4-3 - CASSRSPLTGLYGYTF TGCGCCAGCAGCCGCAGTCCCCTCACAGGCCTCTATGGCTACACCTTC
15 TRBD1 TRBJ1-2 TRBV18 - CASSRGQGSDYGYTF TGTGCCAGCTCACGGGGACAGGGGTCTGATTATGGCTACACCTTC
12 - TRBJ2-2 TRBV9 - CASSGITGELFF TGTGCCAGCAGCGGAATTACCGGGGAGCTGTTTTTT
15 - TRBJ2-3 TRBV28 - CASSLLAINTDTQYF TGTGCCAGCAGTTTACTAGCGATAAACACAGATACGCAGTATTTT
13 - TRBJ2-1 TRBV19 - CASNEGFRNEQFF TGTGCCAGTAATGAGGGTTTTCGCAATGAGCAGTTCTTC
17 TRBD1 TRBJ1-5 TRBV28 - CASSLIRTWTGVRPQHF TGTGCCAGCAGTTTAATCCGAACCTGGACAGGGGTAAGGCCCCAGCATTTT
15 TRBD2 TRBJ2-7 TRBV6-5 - CASSQRLAGSYEQYF TGTGCCAGCAGCCAGAGACTAGCGGGGAGCTACGAGCAGTACTTC
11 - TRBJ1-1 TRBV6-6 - CASQFVSEAFF TGTGCCAGTCAATTTGTATCTGAAGCTTTCTTT
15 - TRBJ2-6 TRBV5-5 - CASSLAASGANVLTF TGTGCCAGCAGCTTGGCGGCCTCTGGGGCCAACGTCCTGACTTTC
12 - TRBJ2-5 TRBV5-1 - CASRGSQETQYF TGCGCCAGCAGAGGGTCGCAAGAGACCCAGTACTTC
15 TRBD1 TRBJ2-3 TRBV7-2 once CASREDRGRTDTQYF TGTGCCAGCAGAGAAGACAGGGGGCGCACAGATACGCAGTATTTT
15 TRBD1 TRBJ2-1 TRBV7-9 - CASSFGSTQGDEQFF TGTGCCAGCAGCTTTGGTAGTACACAGGGGGATGAGCAGTTCTTC
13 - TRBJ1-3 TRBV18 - CASSPTGGNTIYF TGTGCCAGCTCACCAACAGGAGGAAACACCATATATTTT
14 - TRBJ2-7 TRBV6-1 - CASSGYNWFGEQYF TGTGCCAGCAGTGGTTACAATTGGTTCGGCGAGCAGTACTTC
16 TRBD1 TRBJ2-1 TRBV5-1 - CASSLWGQGDRNEQFF TGCGCCAGCAGCTTGTGGGGGCAGGGGGATAGGAATGAGCAGTTCTTC
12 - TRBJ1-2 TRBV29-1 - CSTDPGVRPDTF TGCAGCACTGACCCAGGCGTCCGCCCAGACACCTTC
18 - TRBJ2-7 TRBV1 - CTSSQDPEPGTAAYEQYF TGCACCAGCAGCCAAGATCCCGAACCCGGGACAGCTGCCTACGAGCAGTACTTC
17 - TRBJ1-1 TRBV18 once CASSPDREGTVATEAFF TGTGCCAGCTCACCGGACCGTGAGGGAACCGTCGCCACTGAAGCTTTCTTT